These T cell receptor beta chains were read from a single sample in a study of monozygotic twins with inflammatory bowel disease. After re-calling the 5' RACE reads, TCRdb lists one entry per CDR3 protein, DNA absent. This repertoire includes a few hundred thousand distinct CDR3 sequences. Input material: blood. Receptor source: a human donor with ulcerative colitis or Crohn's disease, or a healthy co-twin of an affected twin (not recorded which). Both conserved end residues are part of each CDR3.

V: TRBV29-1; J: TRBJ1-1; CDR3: CSVDEAMNTEAFF
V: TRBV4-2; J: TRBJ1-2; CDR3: CASSQEGTGINYGYTF
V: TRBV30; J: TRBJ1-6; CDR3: CAWQETGGFSPLHF
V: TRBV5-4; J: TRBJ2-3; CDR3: CASSNPVWGSTDTQYF
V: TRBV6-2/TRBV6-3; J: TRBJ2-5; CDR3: CASSYFLAGATQETQYF
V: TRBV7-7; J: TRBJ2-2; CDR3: CASSFPGLAGGLDTGELFF
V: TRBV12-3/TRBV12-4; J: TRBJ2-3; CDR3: CASSLFRGVATQYF
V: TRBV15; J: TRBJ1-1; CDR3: CATSRDRPNTEAFF
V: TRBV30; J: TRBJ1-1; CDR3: CAWSGDNTEAFF
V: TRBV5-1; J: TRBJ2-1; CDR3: CASSLDSYNEQFF
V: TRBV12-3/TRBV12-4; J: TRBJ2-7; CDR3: CASSSRAGEQYF
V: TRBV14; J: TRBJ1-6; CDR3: CASSQAPGYNSPLHF
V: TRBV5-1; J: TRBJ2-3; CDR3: CASSSPSRTSGIYTDTQYF
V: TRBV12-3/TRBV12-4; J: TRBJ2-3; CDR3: CASSLKRGGIADTQYF
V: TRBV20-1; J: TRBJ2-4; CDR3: CSARLAESIQYF
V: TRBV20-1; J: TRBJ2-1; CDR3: CSARTSGSFNEQFF
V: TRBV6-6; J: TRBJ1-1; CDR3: CASSYSKNTEAFF
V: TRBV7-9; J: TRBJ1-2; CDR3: CASSLASRGHGDGYTF
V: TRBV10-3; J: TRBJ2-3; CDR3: CAISPGPPYYTQYF
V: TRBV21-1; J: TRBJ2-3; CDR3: CASSKDDTQYF
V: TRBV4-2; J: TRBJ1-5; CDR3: CASSQPGQPHSNQPQHF
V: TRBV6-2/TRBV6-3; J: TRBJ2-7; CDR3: CASSSVPTDYEQYF
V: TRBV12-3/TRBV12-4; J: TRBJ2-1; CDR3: CASSSNVKRPNEQFF
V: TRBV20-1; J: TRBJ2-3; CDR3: CSAISETGTDTQYF
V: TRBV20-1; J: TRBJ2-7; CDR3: CSAGSSSYEQYF
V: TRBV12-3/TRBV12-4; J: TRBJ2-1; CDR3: CASSWGSHPGEQFF
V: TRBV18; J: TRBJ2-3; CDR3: CASSATGSSTDTQYF
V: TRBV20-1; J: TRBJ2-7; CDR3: CSCGQGELYEQYF
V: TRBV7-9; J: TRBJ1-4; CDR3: CASSRGQGTEKLFF
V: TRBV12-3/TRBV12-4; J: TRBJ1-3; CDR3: CASSHDRGNTIYF
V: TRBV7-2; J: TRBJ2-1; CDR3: CASCRPGDCDNEQFF
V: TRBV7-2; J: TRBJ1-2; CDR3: CASSFRQGSANYGYTF
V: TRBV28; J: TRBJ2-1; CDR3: CASSPYQGLASYNEQFF
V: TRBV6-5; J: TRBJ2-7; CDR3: CASSRDRDKQYF
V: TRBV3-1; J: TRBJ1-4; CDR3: CASSPGLRSTNEKLFF
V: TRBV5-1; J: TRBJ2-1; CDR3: CASSLGHPSGANEQFF
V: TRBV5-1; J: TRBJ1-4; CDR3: CASSWDGTPNEKLFF